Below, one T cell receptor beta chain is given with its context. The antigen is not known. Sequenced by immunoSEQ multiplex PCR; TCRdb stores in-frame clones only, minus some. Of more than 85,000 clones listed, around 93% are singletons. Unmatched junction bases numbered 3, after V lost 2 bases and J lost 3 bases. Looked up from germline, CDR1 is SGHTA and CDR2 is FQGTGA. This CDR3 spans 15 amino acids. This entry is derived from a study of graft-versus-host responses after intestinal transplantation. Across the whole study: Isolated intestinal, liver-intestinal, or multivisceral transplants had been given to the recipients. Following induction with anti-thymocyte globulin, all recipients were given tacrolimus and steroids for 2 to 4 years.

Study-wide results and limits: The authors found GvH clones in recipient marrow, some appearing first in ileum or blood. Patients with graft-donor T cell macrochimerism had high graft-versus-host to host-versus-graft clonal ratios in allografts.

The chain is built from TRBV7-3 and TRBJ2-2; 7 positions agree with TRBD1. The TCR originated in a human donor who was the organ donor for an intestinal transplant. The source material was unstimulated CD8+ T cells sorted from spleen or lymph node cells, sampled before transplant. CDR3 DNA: TGTGCCAGCAGCTTATCGCAGGGGGACACCGGGGAGCTGTTTTTT. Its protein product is CASSLSQGDTGELFF.